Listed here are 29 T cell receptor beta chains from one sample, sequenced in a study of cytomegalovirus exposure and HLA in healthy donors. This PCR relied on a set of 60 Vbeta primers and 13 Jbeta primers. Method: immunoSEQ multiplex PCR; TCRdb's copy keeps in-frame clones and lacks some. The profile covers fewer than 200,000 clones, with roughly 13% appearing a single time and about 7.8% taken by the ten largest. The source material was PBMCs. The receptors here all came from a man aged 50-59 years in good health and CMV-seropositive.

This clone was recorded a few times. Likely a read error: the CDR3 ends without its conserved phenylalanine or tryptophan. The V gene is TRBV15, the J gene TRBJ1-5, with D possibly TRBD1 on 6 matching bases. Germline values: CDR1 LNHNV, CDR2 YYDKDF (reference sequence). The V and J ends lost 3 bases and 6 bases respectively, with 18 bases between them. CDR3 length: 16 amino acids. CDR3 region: CATSRALPGVIQPQHV. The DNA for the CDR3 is TGTGCCACCAGCAGGGCACTACCAGGGGTTATTCAGCCCCAGCATGTT.

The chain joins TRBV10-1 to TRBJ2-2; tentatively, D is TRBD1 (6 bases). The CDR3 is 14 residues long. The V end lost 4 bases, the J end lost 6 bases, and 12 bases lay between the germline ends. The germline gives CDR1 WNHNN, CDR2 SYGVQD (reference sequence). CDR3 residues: CASSGLRGSGELFF. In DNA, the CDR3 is TGCGCCAGCAGTGGCCTCAGGGGTTCCGGGGAGCTGTTTTTT.

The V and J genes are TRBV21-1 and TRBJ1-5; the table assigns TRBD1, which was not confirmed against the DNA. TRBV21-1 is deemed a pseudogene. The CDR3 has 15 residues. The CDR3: CASSKDRFSNQPQHF. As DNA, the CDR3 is TGTGCCAGCAGCAAGGACAGATTTAGCAATCAGCCCCAGCATTTT.

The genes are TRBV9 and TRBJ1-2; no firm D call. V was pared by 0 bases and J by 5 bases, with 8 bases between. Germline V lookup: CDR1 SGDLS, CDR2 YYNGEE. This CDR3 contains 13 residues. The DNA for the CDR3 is TGTGCCAGCAGCGTAGCTATCGAGTATGGCTACACCTTC. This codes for CASSVAIEYGYTF.

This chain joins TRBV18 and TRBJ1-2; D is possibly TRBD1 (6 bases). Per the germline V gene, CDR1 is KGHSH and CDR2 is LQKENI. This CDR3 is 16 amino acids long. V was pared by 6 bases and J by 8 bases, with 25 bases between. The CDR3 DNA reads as TGTGCCAGCTCCCCCCAAGCCTGGGGGCAGAGTGGGGGCTACACCTTC. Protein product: CASSPQAWGQSGGYTF.

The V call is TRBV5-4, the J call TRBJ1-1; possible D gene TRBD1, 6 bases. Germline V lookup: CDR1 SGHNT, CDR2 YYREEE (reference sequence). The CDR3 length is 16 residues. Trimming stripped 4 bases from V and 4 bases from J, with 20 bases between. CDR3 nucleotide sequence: TGTGCCAGCAGCACCGGACCTACAGGGCAGGCCACTGAAGCTTTCTTT. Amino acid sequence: CASSTGPTGQATEAFF.

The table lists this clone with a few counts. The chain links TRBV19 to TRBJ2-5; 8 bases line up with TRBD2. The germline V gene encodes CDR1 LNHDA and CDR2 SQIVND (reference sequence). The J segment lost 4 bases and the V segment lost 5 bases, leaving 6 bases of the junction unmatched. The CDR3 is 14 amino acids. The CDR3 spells CASSRRGGSETQYF. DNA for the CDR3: TGTGCCAGTAGTCGTCGCGGGGGGTCAGAGACCCAGTACTTC.

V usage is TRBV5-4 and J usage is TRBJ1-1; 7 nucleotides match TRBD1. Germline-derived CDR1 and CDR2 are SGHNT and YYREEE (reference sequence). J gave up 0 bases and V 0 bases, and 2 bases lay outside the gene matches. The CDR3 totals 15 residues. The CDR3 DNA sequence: TGTGCCAGCAGCTTGGGACAGGGAATGAACACTGAAGCTTTCTTT. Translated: CASSLGQGMNTEAFF.

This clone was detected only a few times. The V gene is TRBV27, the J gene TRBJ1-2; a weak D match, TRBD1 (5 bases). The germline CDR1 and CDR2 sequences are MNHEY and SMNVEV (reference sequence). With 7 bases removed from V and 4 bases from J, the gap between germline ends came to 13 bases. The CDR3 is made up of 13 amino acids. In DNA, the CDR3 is TGTGCCAGCAAACCGACAGCCCTCTATGGCTACACCTTC. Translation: CASKPTALYGYTF.

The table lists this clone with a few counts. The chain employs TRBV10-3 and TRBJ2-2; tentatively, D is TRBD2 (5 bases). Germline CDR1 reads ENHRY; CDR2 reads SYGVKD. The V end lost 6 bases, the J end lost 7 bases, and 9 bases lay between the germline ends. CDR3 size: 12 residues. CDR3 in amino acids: CAISPGDGELFF. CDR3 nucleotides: TGTGCCATCAGCCCCGGGGACGGGGAGCTGTTTTTT.

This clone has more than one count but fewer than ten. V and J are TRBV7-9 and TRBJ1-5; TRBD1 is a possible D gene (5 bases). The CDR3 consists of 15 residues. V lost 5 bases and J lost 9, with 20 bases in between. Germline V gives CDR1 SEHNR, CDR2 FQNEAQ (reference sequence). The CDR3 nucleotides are TGTGCCAGCAGCGAGGACGGGACCCAGCGGGGGCCCCAGCATTTT. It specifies CASSEDGTQRGPQHF.

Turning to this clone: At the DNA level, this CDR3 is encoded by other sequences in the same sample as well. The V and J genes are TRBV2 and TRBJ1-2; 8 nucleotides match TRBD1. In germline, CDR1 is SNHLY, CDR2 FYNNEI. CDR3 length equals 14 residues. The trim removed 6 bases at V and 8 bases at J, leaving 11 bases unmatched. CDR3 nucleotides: TGTGCCAGCAGCCGCGGACAGGGAAGCTACGGCTACACCTTC. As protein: CASSRGQGSYGYTF.

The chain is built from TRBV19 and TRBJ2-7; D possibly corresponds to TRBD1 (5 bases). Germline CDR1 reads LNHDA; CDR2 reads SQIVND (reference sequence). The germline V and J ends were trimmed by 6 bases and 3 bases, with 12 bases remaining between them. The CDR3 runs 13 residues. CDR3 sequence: CASSGQPNYEQYF. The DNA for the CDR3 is TGTGCCAGTAGCGGACAACCGAACTACGAGCAGTACTTC.

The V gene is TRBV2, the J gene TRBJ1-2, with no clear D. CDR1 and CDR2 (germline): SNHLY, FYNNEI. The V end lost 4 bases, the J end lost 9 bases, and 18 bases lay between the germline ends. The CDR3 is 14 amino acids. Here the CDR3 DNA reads TGTGCCAGCAGTGCCTCTTTGGGCCCGGTGAGCTACACCTTC. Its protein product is CASSASLGPVSYTF.

The chain's CDR3 is CASSLGGVYNTEAFF. The CDR3 region has the DNA TGCGCCAGCAGCTTGGGCGGGGTGTATAACACTGAAGCTTTCTTT. The chain has TRBV5-1 and TRBJ1-1; D is undetermined. Trimming cost V 0 bases and J 2 bases, with 11 bases left between them. The CDR3 loop spans 15 amino acids. Germline assignment: CDR1 SGHRS and CDR2 YFSETQ.

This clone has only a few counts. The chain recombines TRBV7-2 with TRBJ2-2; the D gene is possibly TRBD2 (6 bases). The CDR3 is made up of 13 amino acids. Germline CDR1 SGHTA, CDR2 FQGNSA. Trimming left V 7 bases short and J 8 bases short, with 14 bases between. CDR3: CASTPSGRGELFF. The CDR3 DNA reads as TGTGCCAGCACCCCGAGTGGGAGGGGGGAGCTGTTTTTT.

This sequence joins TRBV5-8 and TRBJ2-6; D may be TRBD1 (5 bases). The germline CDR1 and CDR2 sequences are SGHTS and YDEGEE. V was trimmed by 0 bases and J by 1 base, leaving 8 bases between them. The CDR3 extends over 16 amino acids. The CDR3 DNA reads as TGTGCCAGCAGCTTGGATCAGGGATCTGGGGCCAACGTCCTGACTTTC. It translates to CASSLDQGSGANVLTF.

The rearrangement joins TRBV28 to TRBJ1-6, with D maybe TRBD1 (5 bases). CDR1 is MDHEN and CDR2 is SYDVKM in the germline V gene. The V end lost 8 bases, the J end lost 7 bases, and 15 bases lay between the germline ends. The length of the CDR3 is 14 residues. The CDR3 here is CASGYPGGNSPLHF. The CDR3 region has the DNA TGTGCCAGCGGCTACCCCGGGGGAAATTCACCCCTCCACTTT.

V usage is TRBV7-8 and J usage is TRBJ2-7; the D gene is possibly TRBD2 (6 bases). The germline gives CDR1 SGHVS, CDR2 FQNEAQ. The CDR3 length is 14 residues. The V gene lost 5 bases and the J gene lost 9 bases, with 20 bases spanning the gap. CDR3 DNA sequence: TGTGCCAGCAGCCCTCTCGCACTCTTTAGCGGGCAGTACGTC. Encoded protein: CASSPLALFSGQYV.

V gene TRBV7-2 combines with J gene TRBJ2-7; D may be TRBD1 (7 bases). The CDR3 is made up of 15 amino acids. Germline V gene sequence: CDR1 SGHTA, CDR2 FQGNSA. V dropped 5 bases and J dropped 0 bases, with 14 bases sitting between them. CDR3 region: CASSRGTVYSYEQYF. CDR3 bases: TGTGCCAGCAGCCGCGGGACAGTTTACTCCTACGAGCAGTACTTC.

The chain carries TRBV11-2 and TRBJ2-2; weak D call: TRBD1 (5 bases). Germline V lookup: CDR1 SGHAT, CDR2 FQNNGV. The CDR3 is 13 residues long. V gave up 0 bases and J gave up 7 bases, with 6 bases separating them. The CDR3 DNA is TGTGCCAGCAGCTTAGACAGGGACGGGGAGCTGTTTTTT. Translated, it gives CASSLDRDGELFF.

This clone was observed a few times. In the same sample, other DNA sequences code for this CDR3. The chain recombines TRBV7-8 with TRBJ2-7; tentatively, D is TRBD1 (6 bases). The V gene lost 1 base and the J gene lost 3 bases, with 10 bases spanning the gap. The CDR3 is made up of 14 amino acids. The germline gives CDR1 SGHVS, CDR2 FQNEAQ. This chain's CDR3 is CASSLGGRGYEQYV. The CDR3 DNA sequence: TGTGCCAGCAGCTTAGGGGGCAGGGGCTACGAGCAGTACGTC.

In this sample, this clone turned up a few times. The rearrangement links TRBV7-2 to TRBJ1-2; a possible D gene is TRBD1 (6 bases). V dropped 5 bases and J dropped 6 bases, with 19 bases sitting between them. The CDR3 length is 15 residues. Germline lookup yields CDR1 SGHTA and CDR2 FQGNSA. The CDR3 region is CASSLALPGTNGYTF. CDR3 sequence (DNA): TGTGCCAGCAGCCTCGCCCTTCCCGGGACAAATGGCTACACCTTC.

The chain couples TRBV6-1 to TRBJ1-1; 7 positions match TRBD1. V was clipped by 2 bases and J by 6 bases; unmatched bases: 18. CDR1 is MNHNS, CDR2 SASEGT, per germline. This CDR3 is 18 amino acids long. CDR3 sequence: CASSEQLPYLDRVAEAFF. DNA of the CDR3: TGTGCCAGCAGTGAACAGCTGCCTTACTTAGACAGGGTGGCTGAAGCTTTCTTT.

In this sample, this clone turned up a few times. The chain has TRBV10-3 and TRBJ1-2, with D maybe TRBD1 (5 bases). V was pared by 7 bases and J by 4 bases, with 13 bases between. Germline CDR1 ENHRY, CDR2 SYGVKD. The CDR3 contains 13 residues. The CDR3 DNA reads TGTGCCATCAAGGGAGGGGCGGGCTATGGCTACACCTTC. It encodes CAIKGGAGYGYTF.

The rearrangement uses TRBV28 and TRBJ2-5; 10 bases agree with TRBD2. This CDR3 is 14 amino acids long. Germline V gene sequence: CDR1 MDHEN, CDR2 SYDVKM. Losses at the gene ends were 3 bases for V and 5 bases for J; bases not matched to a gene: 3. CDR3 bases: TGTGCCAGCAGTTTTCTAGCGGGGGCCGAGACCCAGTACTTC. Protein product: CASSFLAGAETQYF.

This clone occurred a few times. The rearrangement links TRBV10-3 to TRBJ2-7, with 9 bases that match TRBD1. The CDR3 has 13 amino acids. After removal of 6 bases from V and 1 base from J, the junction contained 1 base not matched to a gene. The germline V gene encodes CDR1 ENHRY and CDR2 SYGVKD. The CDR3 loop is CAIRGTGSYEQYF. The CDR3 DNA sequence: TGTGCCATCAGGGGGACAGGGTCCTACGAGCAGTACTTC.

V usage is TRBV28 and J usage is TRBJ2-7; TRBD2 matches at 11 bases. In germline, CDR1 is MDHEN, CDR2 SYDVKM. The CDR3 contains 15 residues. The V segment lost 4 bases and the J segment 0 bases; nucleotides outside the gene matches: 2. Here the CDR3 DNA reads TGTGCCAGCAGTTCTAGCGGGGGGCCCTCCTACGAGCAGTACGTC. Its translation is CASSSSGGPSYEQYV.

DNA of the CDR3: TGTGCCAGCAGCTATCGGACAGTGGGGACTAGGAGGGAGCTGTTTTTT. Its protein product is CASSYRTVGTRRELFF. The rearrangement uses TRBV5-6 and TRBJ2-2; 8 positions match TRBD2. V shed 3 bases and J 9 bases; nucleotides not matched to a gene: 13. Germline loops: CDR1 SGHDT, CDR2 YYEEEE. The CDR3 has 16 amino acids. The full variable domain, rest sourced from reference TRBV5-6 and TRBJ2-2, is DAGVTQSPTHLIKTRGQQVTLRCSPKSGHDTVSWYQQALGQGPQFIFQYYEEEERQRGNFPDRFSGHQFPNYSSELNVNALLLGDSALYLCASSYRTVGTRRELFFGEGSRLTVL.